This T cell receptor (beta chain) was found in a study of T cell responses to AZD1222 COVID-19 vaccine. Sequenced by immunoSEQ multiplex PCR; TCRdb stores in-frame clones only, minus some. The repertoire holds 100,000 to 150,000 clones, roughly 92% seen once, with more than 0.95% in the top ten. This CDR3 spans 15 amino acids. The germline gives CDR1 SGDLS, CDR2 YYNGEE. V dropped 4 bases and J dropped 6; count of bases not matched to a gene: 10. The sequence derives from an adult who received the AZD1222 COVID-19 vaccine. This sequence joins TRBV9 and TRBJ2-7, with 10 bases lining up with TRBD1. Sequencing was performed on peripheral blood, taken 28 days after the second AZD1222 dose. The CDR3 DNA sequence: TGTGCCAGCAGCCCAGACAGGACAGGGGGTGGCGAGCAGTACTTC. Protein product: CASSPDRTGGGEQYF.